What follows describes a single T cell receptor beta chain. TCRdb keeps only in-frame clones here, not all; method: immunoSEQ multiplex PCR. The sample has 100,000 to 150,000 clones; over 90% are singletons. The sample is drawn from a study of cytomegalovirus exposure and HLA in healthy donors. The wider study: The 95 to 150 validation repertoires used a platform that matched the one used for the approximately 700 first-cohort repertoires, as a later analysis reported.

Donors were drawn from the approximately 110-subject validation cohort, separate from the 666-subject first cohort. This receptor was taken from a woman aged 18 to 35 in good health and CMV-seronegative. The sequenced sample was PBMCs.

CDR3 DNA: TGTGCCAGCAGTGACGGAGTACGAGGCCCTTGGGGCTACACCTTC. Its protein is CASSDGVRGPWGYTF. This chain uses TRBV6-4 with TRBJ1-2; D unclear. Germline lookup yields CDR1 MRHNA and CDR2 SNTAGT. V was trimmed by 2 bases and J by 8 bases, leaving 18 bases between them. The CDR3 runs 15 residues.